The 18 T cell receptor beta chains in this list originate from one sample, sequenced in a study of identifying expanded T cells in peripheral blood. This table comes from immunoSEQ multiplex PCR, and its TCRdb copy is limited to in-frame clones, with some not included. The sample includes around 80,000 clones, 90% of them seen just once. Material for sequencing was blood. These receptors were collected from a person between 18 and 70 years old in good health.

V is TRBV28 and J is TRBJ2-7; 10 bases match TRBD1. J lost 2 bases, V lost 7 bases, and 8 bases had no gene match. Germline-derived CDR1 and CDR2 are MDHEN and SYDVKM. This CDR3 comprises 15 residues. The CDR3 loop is CASTMPGQGTYEQYF. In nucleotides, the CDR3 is TGTGCCAGCACTATGCCGGGACAGGGGACCTACGAGCAGTACTTC.

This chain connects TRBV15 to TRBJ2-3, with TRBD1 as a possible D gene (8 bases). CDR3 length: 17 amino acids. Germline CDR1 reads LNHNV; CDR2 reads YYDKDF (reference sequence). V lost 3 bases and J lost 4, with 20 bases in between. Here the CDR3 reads CATSRDRTGSGADTQYF. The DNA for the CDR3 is TGTGCCACCAGCAGGGACAGGACAGGGAGCGGGGCAGATACGCAGTATTTT.

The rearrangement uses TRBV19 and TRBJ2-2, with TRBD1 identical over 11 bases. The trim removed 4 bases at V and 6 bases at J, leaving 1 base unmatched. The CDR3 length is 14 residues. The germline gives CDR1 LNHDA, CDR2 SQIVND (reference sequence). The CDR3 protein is CASSKGQGAGELFF. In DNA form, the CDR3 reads TGTGCCAGTAGTAAGGGACAGGGGGCCGGGGAGCTGTTTTTT.

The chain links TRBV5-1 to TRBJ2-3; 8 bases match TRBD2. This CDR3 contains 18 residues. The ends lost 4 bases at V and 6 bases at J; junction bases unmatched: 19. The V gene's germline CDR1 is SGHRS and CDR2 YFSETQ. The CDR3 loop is CASSLQTSGRVNGDTQYF. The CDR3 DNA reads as TGCGCCAGCAGCCTACAAACTAGCGGACGGGTGAATGGGGATACGCAGTATTTT.

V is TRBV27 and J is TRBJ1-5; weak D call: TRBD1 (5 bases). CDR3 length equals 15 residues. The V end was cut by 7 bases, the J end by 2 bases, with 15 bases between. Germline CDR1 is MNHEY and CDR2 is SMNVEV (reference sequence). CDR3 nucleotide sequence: TGTGCCAGCAAGACACGGCAAGGGGGCAATCAGCCCCAGCATTTT. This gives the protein CASKTRQGGNQPQHF.

This chain's CDR3 is CASSWGQGLSGNTIYF. The CDR3 bases are TGTGCCAGCAGTTGGGGACAGGGCCTCTCTGGAAACACCATATATTTT. V is TRBV6-6 and J is TRBJ1-3; TRBD1 agrees at 9 bases. Germline loops: CDR1 MNHNY, CDR2 SVGAGI (reference sequence). The CDR3 runs 16 residues. Unmatched junction bases numbered 4, after V lost 4 bases and J lost 0 bases.

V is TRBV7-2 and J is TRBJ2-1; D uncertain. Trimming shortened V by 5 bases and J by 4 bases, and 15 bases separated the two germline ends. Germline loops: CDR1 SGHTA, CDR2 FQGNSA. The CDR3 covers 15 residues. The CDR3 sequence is CASSPSRNGYNEQFF. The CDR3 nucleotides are TGTGCCAGCAGCCCATCTAGGAATGGGTACAATGAGCAGTTCTTC. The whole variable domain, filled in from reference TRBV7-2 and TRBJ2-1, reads GAGVSQSPSNKVTEKGKDVELRCDPISGHTALYWYRQSLGQGLEFLIYFQGNSAPDKSGLPSDRFSAERTGGSVSTLTIQRTQQEDSAVYLCASSPSRNGYNEQFFGPGTRLTVL.

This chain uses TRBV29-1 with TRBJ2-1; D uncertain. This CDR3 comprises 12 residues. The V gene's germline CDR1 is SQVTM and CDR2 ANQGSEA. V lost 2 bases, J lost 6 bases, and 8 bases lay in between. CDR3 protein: CSVESLVNEQFF. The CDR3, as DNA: TGCAGCGTTGAAAGCTTGGTCAATGAGCAGTTCTTC.

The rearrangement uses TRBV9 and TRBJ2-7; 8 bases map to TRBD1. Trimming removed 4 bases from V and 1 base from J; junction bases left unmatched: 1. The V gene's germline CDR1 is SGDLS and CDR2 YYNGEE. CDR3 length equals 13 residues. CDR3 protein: CASSRTGSYEQYF. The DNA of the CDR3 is TGTGCCAGCAGCCGGACAGGGTCCTACGAGCAGTACTTC.

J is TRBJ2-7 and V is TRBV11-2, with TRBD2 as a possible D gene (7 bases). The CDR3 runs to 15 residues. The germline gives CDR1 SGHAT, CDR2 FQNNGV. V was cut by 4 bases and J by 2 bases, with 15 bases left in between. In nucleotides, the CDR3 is TGTGCCAGCAGCTCGGGGGGCGGTTCGACCTACGAGCAGTACTTC. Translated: CASSSGGGSTYEQYF.

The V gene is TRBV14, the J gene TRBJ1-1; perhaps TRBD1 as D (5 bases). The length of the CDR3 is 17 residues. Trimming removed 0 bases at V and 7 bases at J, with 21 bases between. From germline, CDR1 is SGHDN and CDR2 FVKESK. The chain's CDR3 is CASSQEGGRWRDGEAFF. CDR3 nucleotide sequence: TGTGCCAGCAGCCAAGAGGGGGGACGTTGGAGAGATGGTGAAGCTTTCTTT. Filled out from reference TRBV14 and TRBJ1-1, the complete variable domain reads EAGVTQFPSHSVIEKGQTVTLRCDPISGHDNLYWYRRVMGKEIKFLLHFVKESKQDESGMPNNRFLAERTGGTYSTLKVQPAELEDSGVYFCASSQEGGRWRDGEAFFGQGTRLTVV.

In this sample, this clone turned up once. The CDR3 is CAITRMPGLGYGYTF. CDR3 bases: TGTGCCATCACCCGAATGCCGGGACTTGGCTATGGCTACACCTTC. V is TRBV10-3 and J is TRBJ1-2; maybe TRBD1 (5 bases). Germline values: CDR1 ENHRY, CDR2 SYGVKD. V was cut by 7 bases and J by 4 bases, with 19 bases left in between. This CDR3 region has 15 residues.

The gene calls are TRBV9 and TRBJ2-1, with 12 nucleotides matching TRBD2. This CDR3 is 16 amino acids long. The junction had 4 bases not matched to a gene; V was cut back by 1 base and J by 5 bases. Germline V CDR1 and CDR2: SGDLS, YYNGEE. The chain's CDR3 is CASSVPLAGGHNEQFF. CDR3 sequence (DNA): TGTGCCAGCAGCGTACCCCTAGCGGGAGGGCACAATGAGCAGTTCTTC.

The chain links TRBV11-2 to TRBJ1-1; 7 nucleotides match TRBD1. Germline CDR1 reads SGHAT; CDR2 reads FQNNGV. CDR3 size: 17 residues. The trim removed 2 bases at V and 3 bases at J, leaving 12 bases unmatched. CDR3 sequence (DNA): TGTGCCAGCAGCTTAAGGAGACAGGGCCTTTTGGACACTGAAGCTTTCTTT. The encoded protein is CASSLRRQGLLDTEAFF.

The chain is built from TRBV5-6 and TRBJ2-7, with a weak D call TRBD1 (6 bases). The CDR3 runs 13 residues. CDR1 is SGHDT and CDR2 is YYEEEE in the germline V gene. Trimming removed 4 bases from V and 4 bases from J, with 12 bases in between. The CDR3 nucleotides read TGTGCCAGCAGCCCCTGGACAGCTTACGAGCAGTACTTC. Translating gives CASSPWTAYEQYF. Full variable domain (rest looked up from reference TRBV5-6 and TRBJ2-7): DAGVTQSPTHLIKTRGQQVTLRCSPKSGHDTVSWYQQALGQGPQFIFQYYEEEERQRGNFPDRFSGHQFPNYSSELNVNALLLGDSALYLCASSPWTAYEQYFGPGTRLTVT.

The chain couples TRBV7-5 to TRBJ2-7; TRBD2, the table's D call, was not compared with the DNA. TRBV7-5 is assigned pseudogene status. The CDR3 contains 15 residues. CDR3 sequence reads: CVRSLRPAEYYEQYF. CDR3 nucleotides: TGTGTCAGAAGCCTTCGCCCCGCGGAGTACTACGAGCAGTACTTC.

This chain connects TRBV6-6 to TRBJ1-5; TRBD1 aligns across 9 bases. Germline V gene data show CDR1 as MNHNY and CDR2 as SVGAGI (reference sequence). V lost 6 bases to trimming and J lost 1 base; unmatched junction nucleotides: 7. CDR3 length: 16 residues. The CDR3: CASRTGQGTSNQPQHF. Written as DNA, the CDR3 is TGTGCCAGCAGGACCGGACAGGGGACAAGCAATCAGCCCCAGCATTTT.

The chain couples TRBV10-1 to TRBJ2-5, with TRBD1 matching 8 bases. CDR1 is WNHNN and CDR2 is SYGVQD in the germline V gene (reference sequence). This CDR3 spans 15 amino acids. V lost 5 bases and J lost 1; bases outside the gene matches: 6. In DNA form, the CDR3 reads TGCGCCAGCAGTCCCCGACAGGGGTTCCAAGAGACCCAGTACTTC. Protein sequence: CASSPRQGFQETQYF.